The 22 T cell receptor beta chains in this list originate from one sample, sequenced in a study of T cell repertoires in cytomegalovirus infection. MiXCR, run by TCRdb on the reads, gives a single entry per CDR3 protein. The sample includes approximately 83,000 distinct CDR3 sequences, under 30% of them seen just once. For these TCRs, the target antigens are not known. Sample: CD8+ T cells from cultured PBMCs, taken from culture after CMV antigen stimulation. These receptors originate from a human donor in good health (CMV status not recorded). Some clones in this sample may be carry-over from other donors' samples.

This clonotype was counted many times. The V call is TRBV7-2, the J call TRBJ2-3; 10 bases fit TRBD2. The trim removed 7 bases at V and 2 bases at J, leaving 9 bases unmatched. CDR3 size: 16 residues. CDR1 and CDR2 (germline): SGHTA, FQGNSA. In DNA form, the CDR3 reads TGTGCCAGCAACTTTCGAAGCGGGAGGGCCACAGATACGCAGTATTTT. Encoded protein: CASNFRSGRATDTQYF.

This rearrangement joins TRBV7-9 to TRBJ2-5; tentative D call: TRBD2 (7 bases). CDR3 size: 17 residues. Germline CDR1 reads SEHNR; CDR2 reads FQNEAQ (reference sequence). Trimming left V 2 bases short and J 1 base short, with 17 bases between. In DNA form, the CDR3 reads TGTGCCAGCAGCTTACTGCGGGGGCCCGTTCTCCAAGAGACCCAGTACTTC. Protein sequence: CASSLLRGPVLQETQYF.

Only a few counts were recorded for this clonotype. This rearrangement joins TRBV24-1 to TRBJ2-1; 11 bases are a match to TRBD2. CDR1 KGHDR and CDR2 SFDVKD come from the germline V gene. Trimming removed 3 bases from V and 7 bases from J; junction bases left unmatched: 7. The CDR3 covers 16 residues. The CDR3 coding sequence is TGTGCCACCAGTGATACTAGCGGGAGCAGTAGGAATGAGCAGTTCTTC. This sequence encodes CATSDTSGSSRNEQFF.

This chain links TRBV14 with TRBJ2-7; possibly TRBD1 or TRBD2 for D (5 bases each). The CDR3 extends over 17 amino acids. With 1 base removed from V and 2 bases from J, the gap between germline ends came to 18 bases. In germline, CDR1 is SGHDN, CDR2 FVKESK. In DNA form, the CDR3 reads TGTGCCAGCAGCCAAGCTCTCGGGGACGGAGACCCCTACGAGCAGTACTTC. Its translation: CASSQALGDGDPYEQYF.

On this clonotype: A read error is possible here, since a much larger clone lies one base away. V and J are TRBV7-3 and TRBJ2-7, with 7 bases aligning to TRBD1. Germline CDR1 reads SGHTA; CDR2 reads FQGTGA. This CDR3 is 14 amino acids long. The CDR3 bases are TGTGCCAGCAGCCCCCGACAGGGACCCTACGATCAGTACTTC. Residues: CASSPRQGPYDQYF.

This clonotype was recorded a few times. In DNA, the CDR3 is TGCAGTGCTGGACAGGGTCAGACTGAAGCTTTCTTT. Protein: CSAGQGQTEAFF. The chain carries TRBV20-1 and TRBJ1-1, with 8 nucleotides matching TRBD1. Trimming cost V 5 bases and J 5 bases; bases outside gene matches: 4. The CDR3 contains 12 residues. CDR1 is DFQATT and CDR2 is SNEGSKA in the germline V gene (reference sequence).

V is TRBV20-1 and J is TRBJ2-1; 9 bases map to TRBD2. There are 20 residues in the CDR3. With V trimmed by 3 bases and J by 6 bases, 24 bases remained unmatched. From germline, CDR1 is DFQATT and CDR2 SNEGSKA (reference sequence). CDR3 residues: CSASGWQGNGASGNINEQFF. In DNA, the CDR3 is TGCAGTGCTAGCGGGTGGCAGGGAAATGGGGCTAGCGGGAACATCAATGAGCAGTTCTTC.

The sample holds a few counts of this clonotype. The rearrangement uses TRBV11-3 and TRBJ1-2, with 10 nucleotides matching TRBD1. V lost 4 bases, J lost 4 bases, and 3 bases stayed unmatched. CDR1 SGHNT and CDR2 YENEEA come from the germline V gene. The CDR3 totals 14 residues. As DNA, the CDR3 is TGTGCCAGCAGCTGGACAGGGGGAACCTATGGCTACACCTTC. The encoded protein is CASSWTGGTYGYTF.

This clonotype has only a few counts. CDR3 nucleotide sequence: TGTGCCAGTAGTTGGACTAGCGGGGGGAGCTCCTACGAGCAGTACTTC. Protein: CASSWTSGGSSYEQYF. The chain uses TRBV19 and TRBJ2-7, with 14 bases identical to TRBD2. The CDR3 is made up of 16 amino acids. CDR1 and CDR2 from the germline V gene are LNHDA and SQIVND (reference sequence). V lost 5 bases, J lost 0 bases, and 3 bases stayed unmatched. Supplemented by reference TRBV19 and TRBJ2-7, the full variable domain reads DGGITQSPKYLFRKEGQNVTLSCEQNLNHDAMYWYRQDPGQGLRLIYYSQIVNDFQKGDIAEGYSVSREKKESFPLTVTSAQKNPTAFYLCASSWTSGGSSYEQYFGPGTRLTVT.

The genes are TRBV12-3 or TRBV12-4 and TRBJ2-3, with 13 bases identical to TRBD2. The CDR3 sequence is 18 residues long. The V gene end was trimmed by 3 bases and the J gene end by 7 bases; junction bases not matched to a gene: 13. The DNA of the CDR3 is TGTGCCAGCAGTTTGACTAGCGGGAGGTGGTCCCAGGCTTATACGCAGTATTTT. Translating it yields CASSLTSGRWSQAYTQYF.

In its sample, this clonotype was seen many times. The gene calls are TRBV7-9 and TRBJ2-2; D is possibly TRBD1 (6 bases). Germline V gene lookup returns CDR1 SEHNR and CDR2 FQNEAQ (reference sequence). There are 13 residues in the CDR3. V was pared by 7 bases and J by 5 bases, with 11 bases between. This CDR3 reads CASTEGGTGELFF. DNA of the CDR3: TGTGCCAGCACCGAAGGGGGAACCGGGGAGCTGTTTTTT.

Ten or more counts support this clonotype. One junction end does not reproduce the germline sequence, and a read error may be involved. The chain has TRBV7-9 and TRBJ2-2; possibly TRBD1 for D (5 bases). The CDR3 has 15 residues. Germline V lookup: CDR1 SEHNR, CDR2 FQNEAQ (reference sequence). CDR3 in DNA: TGTGCCAGCAGCAATCGGACACCGAATACCGGGGAGCTGTTTTTT. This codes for CASSNRTPNTGELFF.

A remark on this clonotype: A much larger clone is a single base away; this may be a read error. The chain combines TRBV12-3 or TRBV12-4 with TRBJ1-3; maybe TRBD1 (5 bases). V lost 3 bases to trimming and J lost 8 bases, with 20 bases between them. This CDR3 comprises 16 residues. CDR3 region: CASSFPHWGREDTIYF. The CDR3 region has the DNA TGTGCCAGCAGTTTCCCGCACTGGGGACGCGAGGACACCATATATTTT.

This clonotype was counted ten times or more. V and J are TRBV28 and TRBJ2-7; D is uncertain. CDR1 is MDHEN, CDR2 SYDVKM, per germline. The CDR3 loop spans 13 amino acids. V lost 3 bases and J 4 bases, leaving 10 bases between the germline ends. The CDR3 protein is CASSLVNYYEQYF. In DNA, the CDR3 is TGTGCCAGCAGTTTGGTTAATTATTACGAGCAGTACTTC.

The CDR3 DNA reads TGTGCCAGCAGTTACTCTCGGGGCGTCTCTGGAAACACCATATATTTT. Translated: CASSYSRGVSGNTIYF. The rearrangement joins TRBV6-6 to TRBJ1-3; a weak D match, TRBD1 (5 bases). Germline V gene lookup returns CDR1 MNHNY and CDR2 SVGAGI (reference sequence). The CDR3 is 16 residues long. V was clipped by 0 bases and J by 0 bases, with 9 bases between them.

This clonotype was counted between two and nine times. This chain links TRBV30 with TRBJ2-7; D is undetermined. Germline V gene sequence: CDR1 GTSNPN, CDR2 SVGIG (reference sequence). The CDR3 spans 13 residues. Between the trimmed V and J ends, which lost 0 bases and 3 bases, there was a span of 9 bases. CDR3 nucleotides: TGTGCCTGGAGTGTTACCGGTGACTACGAGCAGTACTTC. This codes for CAWSVTGDYEQYF.

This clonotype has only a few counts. The CDR3 loop is CASIDSHWGTEAFF. The CDR3 region has the DNA TGTGCCAGCATTGACAGTCATTGGGGCACTGAAGCTTTCTTT. The chain joins TRBV28 to TRBJ1-1, with D possibly being TRBD1 (5 bases). V was cut by 7 bases and J by 4 bases, with 16 bases left in between. Germline V gene lookup returns CDR1 MDHEN and CDR2 SYDVKM. The CDR3 extends over 14 amino acids.

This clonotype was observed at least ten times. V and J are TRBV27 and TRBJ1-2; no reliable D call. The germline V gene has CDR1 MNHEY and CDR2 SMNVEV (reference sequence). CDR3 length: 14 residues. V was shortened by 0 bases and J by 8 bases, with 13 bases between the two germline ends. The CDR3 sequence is CASSLSTLTGGYTF. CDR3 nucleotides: TGTGCCAGCAGTTTATCAACCCTTACGGGGGGCTACACCTTC.

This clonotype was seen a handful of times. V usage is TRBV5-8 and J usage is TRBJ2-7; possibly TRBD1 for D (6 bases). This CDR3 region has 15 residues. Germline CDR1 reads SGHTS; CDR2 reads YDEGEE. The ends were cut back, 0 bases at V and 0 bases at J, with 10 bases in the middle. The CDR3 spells CASSLVTDSSYEQYF. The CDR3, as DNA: TGTGCCAGCAGCTTGGTCACGGACAGCTCCTACGAGCAGTACTTC.

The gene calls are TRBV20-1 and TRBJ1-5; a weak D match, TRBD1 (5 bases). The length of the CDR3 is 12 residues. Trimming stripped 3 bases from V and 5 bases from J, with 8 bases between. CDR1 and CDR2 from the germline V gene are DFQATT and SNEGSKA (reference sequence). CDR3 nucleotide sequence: TGCAGTGCTAGGGACATGGATCAGCCCCAGCATTTT. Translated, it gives CSARDMDQPQHF.

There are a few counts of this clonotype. CDR3 DNA sequence: TGCGCCAGCAGCCAAGATCTCGACCCCAGCGGGAAAGAGACCCAGTACTTC. Protein product: CASSQDLDPSGKETQYF. The chain joins TRBV4-3 to TRBJ2-5; 7 positions agree with TRBD2. The germline V gene has CDR1 LGHNA and CDR2 YSLEER. The CDR3 spans 17 residues. Unmatched junction bases numbered 10, after V lost 0 bases and J lost 3 bases.

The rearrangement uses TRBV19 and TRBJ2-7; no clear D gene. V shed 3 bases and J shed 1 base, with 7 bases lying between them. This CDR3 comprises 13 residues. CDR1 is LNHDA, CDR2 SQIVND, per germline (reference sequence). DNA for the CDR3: TGTGCCAGTAGTATGGCCCAGTCCTACGAGCAGTACTTC. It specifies CASSMAQSYEQYF. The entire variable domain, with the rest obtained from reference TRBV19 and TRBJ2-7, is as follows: DGGITQSPKYLFRKEGQNVTLSCEQNLNHDAMYWYRQDPGQGLRLIYYSQIVNDFQKGDIAEGYSVSREKKESFPLTVTSAQKNPTAFYLCASSMAQSYEQYFGPGTRLTVT.